The clone carrying this T cell receptor (beta chain) showed up many times. The CDR3 totals 17 residues. Looked up from germline, CDR1 is SQVTM and CDR2 is ANQGSEA. V was shortened by 4 bases and J by 9 bases, with 28 bases between the two germline ends. These data originate in a study of regulatory T cells in long-lasting Graves disease. As for the study in general: Antithyroid drugs had been taken under 3 months by newly diagnosed Graves' patients.

With iRepertoire HTBI primers and Arm-PCR of CDR3 regions, TCR beta libraries were built. From the multiplex PCR reads, TCRdb called clonotypes with MiXCR, one entry per CDR3 protein. Among 300,000 to 400,000 distinct CDR3 sequences listed, roughly 18% were seen once. Time point reported: newly diagnosed GD, antithyroid drugs for less than 3 months. Researchers made the TCR library from RNA that was extracted from PBMCs. V is TRBV29-1 and J is TRBJ2-1, with a tentative D call TRBD2 (6 bases). This sequence was found in a female donor with Graves disease. The material sequenced was peripheral blood mononuclear cells (PBMCs), taken at new diagnosis, from a patient treated with antithyroid drugs. The CDR3 region is CSVVWGRMGPSLSEQFF. The CDR3 nucleotides read TGCAGCGTTGTGTGGGGGAGGATGGGGCCGTCCTTAAGTGAGCAGTTCTTC.